The clone carrying this T cell receptor beta chain was found a few times. The data are from a study of Ad26.COV2.S vaccination and SARS-CoV-2 variants. Sequencing used immunoSEQ multiplex PCR; TCRdb keeps in-frame clones, though not all of them. Counted here are about 330,000 clones, 90% occurring once; the ten biggest clones make up about 5%. Treatment defined: around 19 received Ad26.COV2.S at low or high dose, single or two shots; 5 received placebo; per-sample allocation not given. Sampling took place 63 days after the first vaccine or placebo injection. Germline-derived CDR1 and CDR2 are SGHNT and YENEEA. Trimming removed 0 bases at V and 1 base at J, with 15 bases between. There are 17 residues in the CDR3.

This sequence joins TRBV11-3 and TRBJ1-1; tentative D call: TRBD1 (6 bases). The material was peripheral blood, obtained in a trial of Ad26.COV2.S vaccine versus placebo. The sequence was collected from a person between 18 and 60 years old who received the Ad26.COV2.S COVID-19 vaccine or a placebo. The CDR3, as DNA: TGTGCCAGCAGCTTAGATCGGGTAGGACAGTCGAACACTGAAGCTTTCTTT. Its translation: CASSLDRVGQSNTEAFF.